This T cell receptor (beta chain) was obtained from a study of cytomegalovirus exposure and HLA in healthy donors. The study's findings and limits: In a later analysis, HLA-associated TCR beta chains were more clonally expanded than equally common others. An analysis done earlier found most TCR beta V segments productive about 90% or about 30% of the time.

Both 60 Vbeta primers and 13 Jbeta primers went into the PCR. Some clones are missing from TCRdb's copy, which holds only in-frame ones; the method was immunoSEQ multiplex PCR. The sample consists of some 150,000 clones, around 85% of them appearing once. There are 16 residues in the CDR3. Germline V CDR1 and CDR2: SGDLS, YYNGEE. Unmatched junction bases numbered 10, after V lost 4 bases and J lost 0 bases. As regards this clone: No antigen is known for it.

The receptor comes from a woman in her twenties or thirties in good health and CMV-seronegative. The sequenced sample was PBMCs. V gene TRBV9 combines with J gene TRBJ2-7, with 7 nucleotides matching TRBD1. The DNA for the CDR3 is TGTGCCAGCAGCCCCAGGGGGACAGTGAGCTCCTACGAGCAGTACTTC. This sequence encodes CASSPRGTVSSYEQYF.